Here is one T cell receptor beta chain with its context. The sample belongs to a study of blood T cell repertoires in COVID-19. Study at large: Samples of COVID-19 (acute and convalescent) were obtained from the United States, Italy and Spain.

Data came from immunoSEQ multiplex PCR; TCRdb stores just in-frame clones and leaves some out. Among around 190,000 clones listed, roughly 80% were seen once. The CDR3 spans 13 residues. The V gene's germline CDR1 is MNHEY and CDR2 SVGAGI. V lost 8 bases, J lost 8 bases, and 6 bases stayed unmatched. Sequencing input: peripheral blood. The chain employs TRBV6-5 and TRBJ1-5; 10 nucleotides agree with TRBD1. This receptor was identified in a human donor in a cohort sampled during active COVID-19. The CDR3 DNA reads TGTGCCAGCGACAGACAGGGGGCCAAGCCCCAGCATTTT. Protein product: CASDRQGAKPQHF.